These 24 T cell receptor beta chains share one sample of origin, sequenced in a study of identical twins. TCRdb reanalysed the 5' RACE reads using MiXCR and keeps one entry per CDR3 protein. This sample has roughly 190,000 distinct CDR3 sequences, with around a sixth found just once. These same records also appear under a second study, on T cells expressing NK-cell markers.

Sequenced sample: CD8+ T cells sorted from blood. These receptors came from a woman between 18 and 29 years old in good health.

The genes are TRBV4-3 and TRBJ2-7, with 10 bases fitting TRBD2. CDR1 LGHNA and CDR2 YSLEER come from the germline V gene. This CDR3 is built from 17 residues. V lost 1 base to trimming and J lost 4 bases; unmatched junction nucleotides: 10. CDR3 protein: CASSQVASGRAAYEQYF. As DNA, the CDR3 is TGCGCCAGCAGCCAAGTTGCCAGCGGGAGGGCCGCGTACGAGCAGTACTTC.

This clonotype came up a few times. The V gene is TRBV5-5, the J gene TRBJ2-6; D unresolved. CDR1 and CDR2 (germline): SGHKS, YYEKEE (reference sequence). The CDR3 is made up of 17 amino acids. Trimming left V 0 bases short and J 0 bases short, with 10 bases between. CDR3 coding DNA: TGTGCCAGCAGCTTGGATCGTCGACGCTCTGGGGCCAACGTCCTGACTTTC. This codes for CASSLDRRRSGANVLTF.

V gene TRBV20-1 combines with J gene TRBJ2-5; 10 bases match TRBD2. Germline-derived CDR1 and CDR2 are DFQATT and SNEGSKA (reference sequence). With V trimmed by 5 bases and J by 1 base, 4 bases remained unmatched. This CDR3 region has 14 residues. The CDR3 sequence is CSAHRTSGQETQYF. CDR3 in DNA: TGCAGTGCTCACAGGACTAGCGGCCAAGAGACCCAGTACTTC.

This clonotype was seen a handful of times. The chain has TRBV6-5 and TRBJ2-7; a weak D match, TRBD2 (6 bases). Per germline, CDR1 MNHEY and CDR2 SVGAGI. The length of the CDR3 is 14 residues. V lost 4 bases and J 2 bases, leaving 12 bases between the germline ends. The chain's CDR3 is CASSSGLATYEQYF. As DNA, the CDR3 is TGTGCCAGCAGTTCGGGACTTGCCACCTACGAGCAGTACTTC.

J is TRBJ1-1 and V is TRBV9, with a possible D match to TRBD1 (5 bases). V lost 3 bases and J lost 1, with 13 bases in between. CDR1 and CDR2 (germline): SGDLS, YYNGEE. This CDR3 region has 15 residues. The CDR3 coding sequence is TGTGCCAGCAGCGAGCCGGGGCTCGGGAACACTGAAGCTTTCTTT. Its translation is CASSEPGLGNTEAFF.

This clonotype was seen a handful of times. This chain joins TRBV7-6 and TRBJ1-1; D is ambiguous. CDR3 length equals 15 residues. Germline CDR1 is SGHVS and CDR2 is FNYEAQ. V was trimmed by 1 base and J by 1 base, leaving 10 bases between them. The CDR3 nucleotides read TGTGCCAGCAGCTTAGGCTCGGGAAGGAACACTGAAGCTTTCTTT. This encodes CASSLGSGRNTEAFF.

Here the CDR3 reads CAWSADGERAYEQYF. The CDR3 DNA is TGTGCCTGGAGTGCTGACGGGGAACGAGCCTACGAGCAGTACTTC. The V call is TRBV30, the J call TRBJ2-7, with D possibly being TRBD2 (5 bases). CDR3 size: 15 residues. Trimming took 1 base from V and 2 from J, leaving 15 bases between them. Germline CDR1 is GTSNPN and CDR2 is SVGIG (reference sequence).

The V and J genes are TRBV12-3 or TRBV12-4 and TRBJ1-2; possible D gene TRBD1, 5 bases. With 4 bases removed from V and 4 bases from J, the gap between germline ends came to 16 bases. The CDR3 extends over 15 amino acids. CDR3 nucleotides: TGTGCCAGCAGTTCGAACCCCGGGGCCCCCTATGGCTACACCTTC. It is translated as CASSSNPGAPYGYTF.

In its sample, this clonotype was seen a few times. The genes are TRBV6-2 or TRBV6-3 and TRBJ2-1; D tentatively reads TRBD1 or TRBD2 (6 bases each). V lost 5 bases, J lost 7 bases, and 12 bases lay in between. The length of the CDR3 is 13 residues. Germline V gene data show CDR1 as MNHEY and CDR2 as SVGEGT. The CDR3 loop reads CASSVGGLNEQFF. For the CDR3, the DNA is TGTGCCAGCAGTGTTGGGGGGCTAAATGAGCAGTTCTTC.

This sequence joins TRBV20-1 and TRBJ2-7, with TRBD2 matching over 12 bases. Germline V gives CDR1 DFQATT, CDR2 SNEGSKA (reference sequence). Losses at the gene ends were 5 bases for V and 4 bases for J; bases not matched to a gene: 9. The length of the CDR3 is 15 residues. For the CDR3, the DNA is TGCAGTGCTTACGGCCCTAGCGGGGGGGCGTACGAGCAGTACTTC. Encoded protein: CSAYGPSGGAYEQYF.

CDR3 coding DNA: TGTGCCAGTAGTATAGTCACAGGTTCCACAGATACGCAGTATTTT. Translated, it gives CASSIVTGSTDTQYF. The chain links TRBV19 to TRBJ2-3, with a weak D call TRBD1 (5 bases). V was pared by 1 base and J by 2 bases, with 10 bases between. Germline V gene lookup returns CDR1 LNHDA and CDR2 SQIVND (reference sequence). The CDR3 has 15 amino acids.

This chain joins TRBV10-3 and TRBJ2-7; TRBD1 agrees at 10 bases. The CDR3 consists of 15 residues. CDR1 is ENHRY, CDR2 SYGVKD, per germline. V lost 2 bases and J lost 5; bases outside the gene matches: 6. CDR3 in amino acids: CAISEPGQGYNEQYF. The CDR3 DNA reads as TGTGCCATCAGTGAGCCGGGACAGGGGTACAACGAGCAGTACTTC.

This clonotype has only a few counts. V is TRBV10-1 and J is TRBJ2-3; 7 nucleotides match TRBD2. CDR1 is WNHNN, CDR2 SYGVQD, per germline (reference sequence). The CDR3 is made up of 13 amino acids. V dropped 5 bases and J dropped 6; count of bases not matched to a gene: 5. The chain's CDR3 is CASSRGGSDTQYF. The CDR3 coding sequence is TGCGCCAGCAGTCGCGGGGGATCGGATACGCAGTATTTT.

The rearrangement uses TRBV27 and TRBJ2-7; 7 bases map to TRBD1. The germline V gene encodes CDR1 MNHEY and CDR2 SMNVEV (reference sequence). J was trimmed by 2 bases and V by 0 bases; bases with no gene match: 4. The CDR3 consists of 15 residues. For the CDR3, the DNA is TGTGCCAGCAGTTTATCTTGGACAGGAGCCTACGAGCAGTACTTC. Protein product: CASSLSWTGAYEQYF.

V is TRBV7-9 and J is TRBJ2-6, with TRBD2 matching over 10 bases. Germline V gene lookup returns CDR1 SEHNR and CDR2 FQNEAQ (reference sequence). CDR3 size: 16 residues. The CDR3 DNA reads as TGTGCACTTTCGTCTAGCGGGGGCTCTGGGGCCAACGTCCTGACTTTC. It translates to CALSSSGGSGANVLTF.

This clonotype was counted only a few times. The V gene is TRBV6-1, the J gene TRBJ1-2; D ambiguous. The CDR3 is 13 residues long. Germline values: CDR1 MNHNS, CDR2 SASEGT. Trimming removed 5 bases at V and 4 bases at J, with 11 bases between. The CDR3 nucleotides are TGTGCCAGCAGTACCATCGGGCCCTATGGCTACACCTTC. Protein: CASSTIGPYGYTF.

This clonotype was picked up a small number of times. A much larger clone is a single base away; this may be a read error. The rearrangement links TRBV19 to TRBJ1-2; D unresolved. This CDR3 contains 12 residues. V lost 6 bases, J lost 12 bases, and 17 bases lay in between. Germline loops: CDR1 LNHDA, CDR2 SQIVND (reference sequence). In DNA, the CDR3 is TGTGCCAGTAGCCATGGAAGCTATCGCAACACCTTC. Its protein product is CASSHGSYRNTF. The entire variable domain, with the rest obtained from reference TRBV19 and TRBJ1-2, is as follows: DGGITQSPKYLFRKEGQNVTLSCEQNLNHDAMYWYRQDPGQGLRLIYYSQIVNDFQKGDIAEGYSVSREKKESFPLTVTSAQKNPTAFYLCASSHGSYRNTFGSGTRLTVV.

The genes are TRBV12-3 or TRBV12-4 and TRBJ1-1, with unresolved D. The V end lost 3 bases, the J end lost 1 base, and 6 bases lay between the germline ends. The CDR3 has 13 amino acids. CDR3 DNA: TGTGCCAGCAGTTTTATGACGAACACTGAAGCTTTCTTT. It codes for CASSFMTNTEAFF.

The chain employs TRBV9 and TRBJ2-5, with 11 bases identical to TRBD1. There are 16 residues in the CDR3. J lost 1 base, V lost 7 bases, and 9 bases had no gene match. Germline loops: CDR1 SGDLS, CDR2 YYNGEE. The CDR3: CASCGPGQGGQETQYF. In DNA form, the CDR3 reads TGTGCCAGCTGCGGACCGGGACAGGGGGGCCAAGAGACCCAGTACTTC.

Only a few counts were recorded for this clonotype. The chain recombines TRBV20-1 with TRBJ1-1; D not resolved. The V gene lost 0 bases and the J gene lost 1 base, with 3 bases spanning the gap. The germline CDR1 and CDR2 sequences are DFQATT and SNEGSKA (reference sequence). The CDR3 length is 12 residues. This CDR3 is CSARDWNTEAFF. The CDR3 DNA sequence: TGCAGTGCTAGAGACTGGAACACTGAAGCTTTCTTT.

The chain has TRBV20-1 and TRBJ2-1; TRBD2 aligns across 7 bases. Trimming took 5 bases from V and 7 from J; bases not matched to a gene: 11. The CDR3 loop spans 14 amino acids. Germline CDR1 reads DFQATT; CDR2 reads SNEGSKA (reference sequence). CDR3 region: CSALGEGHRNEQFF. DNA of the CDR3: TGCAGTGCTCTGGGGGAGGGCCATCGGAATGAGCAGTTCTTC.

The chain couples TRBV2 to TRBJ1-4; TRBD1 aligns across 8 bases. The CDR3 spans 13 residues. The germline CDR1 and CDR2 sequences are SNHLY and FYNNEI. J lost 13 bases, V lost 6 bases, and 10 bases had no gene match. The CDR3 DNA follows: TGTGCCAGCAGAGGGACAGGAGAATTGCGACTGTTTTTT. Translated, it gives CASRGTGELRLFF. Full variable domain (missing parts from reference TRBV2 and TRBJ1-4): EPEVTQTPSHQVTQMGQEVILRCVPISNHLYFYWYRQILGQKVEFLVSFYNNEISEKSEIFDDQFSVERPDGSNFTLKIRSTKLEDSAMYFCASRGTGELRLFFGSGTQLSVL.

The chain employs TRBV11-1 and TRBJ2-7; TRBD1 aligns across 9 bases. Germline V gene lookup returns CDR1 SGHAT and CDR2 FQDESV (reference sequence). This CDR3 contains 14 residues. The junction had 7 bases not matched to a gene; V was cut back by 4 bases and J by 6 bases. DNA of the CDR3: TGTGCCAGCAGCTGGGGACAGGGACCAGGCGAGCAGTACTTC. Protein sequence: CASSWGQGPGEQYF.

This clonotype occurred a few times. CDR3 bases: TGTGCCAGCAGCTTAAATAGCGGGGTTCACTCCTACAATGAGCAGTTCTTC. Translation gives CASSLNSGVHSYNEQFF. The rearrangement joins TRBV13 to TRBJ2-1; 8 nucleotides match TRBD2. CDR3 length: 17 residues. The junction had 6 bases not matched to a gene; V was cut back by 2 bases and J by 0 bases. Germline-derived CDR1 and CDR2 are PRHDT and FYEKMQ (reference sequence).